Following are 6 T cell receptor beta chains from one sample sequenced in a study of a mutant IDH1 vaccine in newly diagnosed glioma. The method was immunoSEQ multiplex PCR; TCRdb's version includes in-frame clones alone and lacks a portion of them. The sample consists of roughly 50,000 clones, roughly 80% of them appearing once. Time point given: baseline, week 1 (first vaccination visit). Described treatment: pre-vaccination baseline after standard-of-care therapy. The sequencing used PBMCs, collected from a glioma patient treated with radiotherapy, temozolomide or both. Receptor source: a man aged 18 to 35 with glioma.

This sequence joins TRBV9 and TRBJ2-1; a weak D match, TRBD1 (5 bases). Germline V gene sequence: CDR1 SGDLS, CDR2 YYNGEE. This CDR3 region has 13 residues. V lost 1 base and J lost 8, with 10 bases in between. CDR3: CASSVRGPHEQFF. CDR3 coding DNA: TGTGCCAGCAGCGTAAGGGGCCCACATGAGCAGTTCTTC.

The V gene is TRBV5-1, the J gene TRBJ2-5; tentative D call: TRBD2 (7 bases). Germline V gene lookup returns CDR1 SGHRS and CDR2 YFSETQ. Deletions cut 2 bases from V and 4 bases from J, with 15 bases between. The CDR3 length is 15 residues. CDR3 in DNA: TGCGCCAGCAGCTTAGAGGGGGGGCTCTCAGAGACCCAGTACTTC. Its protein product is CASSLEGGLSETQYF.

J is TRBJ1-1 and V is TRBV15; 9 bases are shared with TRBD1. The germline V gene encodes CDR1 LNHNV and CDR2 YYDKDF (reference sequence). V lost 1 base to trimming and J lost 5 bases; unmatched junction nucleotides: 8. The CDR3 runs 16 residues. This CDR3 reads CATSRGPGTGQTEAFF. Written as DNA, the CDR3 is TGTGCCACCAGCAGAGGCCCCGGGACAGGGCAAACTGAAGCTTTCTTT. The full variable domain, rest sourced from reference TRBV15 and TRBJ1-1, is DAMVIQNPRYQVTQFGKPVTLSCSQTLNHNVMYWYQQKSSQAPKLLFHYYDKDFNNEADTPDNFQSRRPNTSFCFLDIRSPGLGDTAMYLCATSRGPGTGQTEAFFGQGTRLTVV.

This clone was seen ten or more times. This rearrangement joins TRBV6-5 to TRBJ1-1; no clear D. Trimming stripped 0 bases from V and 11 bases from J, with 13 bases between. This CDR3 contains 13 residues. CDR1 and CDR2 (germline): MNHEY, SVGAGI. The CDR3 DNA is TGTGCCAGCAGTTACTCGGGAAGTACGATGGCTTTCTTT. It codes for CASSYSGSTMAFF.

This clone came up a few times. The DNA for the CDR3 is TGTGCCTGGAGTCCCGACAGAGACACTGAAGCTTTCTTT. Amino acid sequence: CAWSPDRDTEAFF. The chain couples TRBV30 to TRBJ1-1; tentative D call: TRBD1 (5 bases). The CDR3 consists of 13 residues. Germline CDR1 is GTSNPN and CDR2 is SVGIG (reference sequence). Trimming took 2 bases from V and 3 from J, leaving 10 bases between them. Full variable domain (rest looked up from reference TRBV30 and TRBJ1-1): SQTIHQWPATLVQPVGSPLSLECTVEGTSNPNLYWYRQAAGRGLQLLFYSVGIGQISSEVPQNLSASRPQDRQFILSSKKLLLSDSGFYLCAWSPDRDTEAFFGQGTRLTVV.

The chain is built from TRBV5-4 and TRBJ1-2; weak D call: TRBD1 (5 bases). CDR3 length: 13 amino acids. V gave up 4 bases and J gave up 8 bases, with 15 bases separating them. Looked up from germline, CDR1 is SGHNT and CDR2 is YYREEE (reference sequence). The CDR3 nucleotides read TGTGCCAGCAGCACGTTCGGGGCGCGAGGCTACACCTTC. Amino acids: CASSTFGARGYTF.